This T cell receptor (beta chain) derives from a study of blood T cells in healthy people across ages. Findings of the study overall: Age advanced and TCR beta diversity per million T cells fell, roughly linearly.

This clonotype was detected many times. Its antigen is undetermined. Healthy Caucasian individuals from Russia aged 6 to 90 served as donors. Each sample yielded at least 6 million isolated PBMCs. Primers used in a second PCR of about 7 to 12 cycles were a sample-barcoded 5' primer and a J-beta primer mix. Sequencing of every sample gave 2.5 million or more CDR3-containing paired-end reads. TCRdb processed the 5' RACE reads anew with MiXCR; each CDR3 protein has one entry. The sample lists about 640,000 distinct CDR3 sequences; less than 35% were seen once. Material for sequencing was blood. The origin of this receptor is a woman of 80 years or more in good health.

CDR3 sequence: CSAGATGAKYQPQHF. The CDR3 DNA reads TGCAGTGCTGGAGCCACAGGGGCGAAGTATCAGCCCCAGCATTTT. The gene calls are TRBV20-1 and TRBJ1-5; TRBD1 aligns across 7 bases. With 5 bases clipped from V and 5 bases from J, the junction kept 12 bases outside the gene matches. Germline-derived CDR1 and CDR2 are DFQATT and SNEGSKA (reference sequence). This CDR3 is built from 15 residues.